This TCR beta chain comes out of a study of cytotoxic CD8 clonotypes in ibrutinib-treated CLL. TCRdb's copy holds only in-frame clones and misses some; the assay was immunoSEQ multiplex PCR. The table has fewer than 80,000 clones, approximately 57% seen once. The source of this sequence is a human donor with chronic lymphocytic leukemia. The sample in question was PBMCs, obtained after 12 months of ibrutinib treatment.

DNA of the CDR3: TGTGCCAGCAGCCTACAAGGGGCGGGAACGCCCCGTGGGGCCAACGTCCTGACTTTC. This sequence encodes CASSLQGAGTPRGANVLTF. The rearrangement links TRBV27 to TRBJ2-6; D is perhaps TRBD2 (6 bases). The V gene's germline CDR1 is MNHEY and CDR2 SMNVEV (reference sequence). The CDR3 runs 19 residues. V was cut by 6 bases and J by 3 bases, with 24 bases left in between. The entire variable domain, with the rest obtained from reference TRBV27 and TRBJ2-6, is as follows: EAQVTQNPRYLITVTGKKLTVTCSQNMNHEYMSWYRQDPGLGLRQIYYSMNVEVTDKGDVPEGYKVSRKEKRNFPLILESPSPNQTSLYFCASSLQGAGTPRGANVLTFGAGSRLTVL.